This T cell receptor beta chain was observed in a study of identical twins. V was shortened by 2 bases and J by 2 bases, with 11 bases between the two germline ends. This CDR3 region has 15 residues. Germline lookup yields CDR1 ENHRY and CDR2 SYGVKD. TCRdb re-analysed the 5' RACE reads in MiXCR, keeping a single row per CDR3 protein. The sample has fewer than 450,000 distinct CDR3 sequences, 9% to 10% seen once. This clonotype occurred many times. This receptor was identified in a woman in her forties or fifties in good health. The sequenced material came from naive T cells sorted from blood. This rearrangement joins TRBV10-3 to TRBJ2-3, with D perhaps matching TRBD2 (6 bases). The CDR3 protein is CAISEIGGNTDTQYF. In DNA, the CDR3 is TGTGCCATCAGTGAGATAGGCGGGAACACAGATACGCAGTATTTT.